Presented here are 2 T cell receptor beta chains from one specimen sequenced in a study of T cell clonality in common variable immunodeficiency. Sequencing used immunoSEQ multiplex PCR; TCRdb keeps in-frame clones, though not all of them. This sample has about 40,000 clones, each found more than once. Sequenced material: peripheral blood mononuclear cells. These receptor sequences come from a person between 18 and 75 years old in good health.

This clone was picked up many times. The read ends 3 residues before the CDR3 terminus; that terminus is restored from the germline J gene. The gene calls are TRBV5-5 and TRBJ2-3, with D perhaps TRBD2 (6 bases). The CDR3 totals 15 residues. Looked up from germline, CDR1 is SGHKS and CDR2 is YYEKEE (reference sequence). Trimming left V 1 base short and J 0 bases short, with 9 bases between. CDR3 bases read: TGTGCCAGCAGCTTGTCCCTAGCGAGCACAGATACG. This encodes CASSLSLASTDT. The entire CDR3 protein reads CASSLSLASTDTQYF. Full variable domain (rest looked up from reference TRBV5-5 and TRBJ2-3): DAGVTQSPTHLIKTRGQQVTLRCSPISGHKSVSWYQQVLGQGPQFIFQYYEKEERGRGNFPDRFSARQFPNYSSELNVNALLLGDSALYLCASSLSLASTDTQYFGPGTRLTVL.

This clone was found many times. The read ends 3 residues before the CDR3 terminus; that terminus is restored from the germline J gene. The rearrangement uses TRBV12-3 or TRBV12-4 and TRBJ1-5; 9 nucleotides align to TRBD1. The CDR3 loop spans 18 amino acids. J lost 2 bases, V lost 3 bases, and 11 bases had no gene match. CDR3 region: CASSFSRPTGGGNQPQHF. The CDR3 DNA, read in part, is TGTGCCAGCAGTTTCAGTCGTCCGACAGGGGGAGGCAATCAGCCC.